The entry below gives a single T cell receptor (beta chain) sequence along with its context. Using immunoSEQ multiplex PCR, the repertoire was profiled, and TCRdb retains in-frame clones only, with some absent. This sample has tens of thousands of clones, with just under 85% found just once. This CDR3 spans 13 amino acids. Germline V gene sequence: CDR1 MDHEN, CDR2 SYDVKM. V lost 7 bases to trimming and J lost 2 bases; unmatched junction nucleotides: 4. This entry comes from a study of blood T cell repertoires in COVID-19. This sequence originates from a man in his 70s with acute or convalescent COVID-19. V gene TRBV28 combines with J gene TRBJ2-7; 8 bases line up with TRBD2. The sequenced material came from peripheral blood. The CDR3 nucleotides are TGTGCCAGCATAGCGGGACTTACCTACGAGCAGTACTTC. Translating gives CASIAGLTYEQYF.